The rows below give T cell receptor beta chains drawn from one sample of a study of cytomegalovirus exposure and HLA in healthy donors. The repertoire was sequenced with immunoSEQ multiplex PCR; TCRdb's copy has only in-frame clones and lacks some. The sample holds 100,000 to 150,000 clones, roughly 85% seen once. Specimen: PBMCs. The receptor source for this set is a boy under 18 in good health and CMV-seronegative. CDR3s include the opening cysteine and the closing phenylalanine or tryptophan. Each record gives: J gene, V gene, CDR3 protein.

TRBJ2-7	TRBV6-5	CASRGRGSFYEQYF
TRBJ2-7	TRBV6-1	CASSELLAGGKPYEQYF
TRBJ1-2	TRBV19	CASREAGTGVYGYTF
TRBJ2-1	TRBV4-1	CASSQTSGSPNEQFF
TRBJ1-1	TRBV7-2	CASILNRGPEAFF
TRBJ1-1	TRBV6-5	CASSLGTGRAEAFF
TRBJ1-5	TRBV7-9	CASSSRNQPQHF
TRBJ2-1	TRBV7-6	CASSPPLAKNEQFF
TRBJ2-3	TRBV11-2	CASSQGWSPTDTQYF
TRBJ2-1	TRBV4-3	CASSQREGGTLREDEQFF
TRBJ2-1	TRBV7-2	CASSLVIKSLASTNEQFF
TRBJ1-1	TRBV27	CASSLGALSTEAFF
TRBJ2-2	TRBV11-3	CASSPGANTGELFF
TRBJ2-5	TRBV7-2	CASSPGETQYF
TRBJ2-2	TRBV5-6	CASSLSGTGGLGTGELFF
TRBJ1-2	TRBV19	CASTISADRKQGGYTF
TRBJ2-1	TRBV6-5	CASSYSSYNEQFF
TRBJ2-1	TRBV6-6	CASNRLAGGNNEQFF
TRBJ2-1	TRBV19	CASSTDRPYNEQFF
TRBJ2-7	TRBV30	CAWSDRDWEQYF
TRBJ1-1	TRBV27	CASSPQEGGTEAFF
TRBJ2-7	TRBV21-1	CASSGGVPREIFYEQYF
TRBJ2-4	TRBV27	CASSPELGAKNIQYF
TRBJ2-7	TRBV30	CAWSISSGSYEQYF
TRBJ1-1	TRBV11-2	CASSMDRGTEAFF
TRBJ2-7	TRBV7-2	CASSPAYEQYF
TRBJ2-7	TRBV4-1	CASSQEDRVGYEQYF
TRBJ2-3	TRBV29-1	CSVEGHLLAVSTDTQYF
TRBJ2-1	TRBV6-1	CASSEVTLGQLLSFNEQFF
TRBJ2-1	TRBV13	CASSFGREKQFF
TRBJ2-7	TRBV6-1	CASSDDRRHEQYF
TRBJ2-7	TRBV6-1	CASSSPGSYEQYF
TRBJ1-2	TRBV6-5	CASNQGSAGYGYTF
TRBJ2-7	TRBV18	CASSAVGSATWSEQYF
TRBJ2-5	TRBV18	CASSPPQDRGQETQYF
TRBJ2-2	TRBV4-3	CASSQEWRDLANTGELFF
TRBJ2-1	TRBV5-4	CASSPRTSGSKAEQFF